The rows below give T cell receptor beta chains drawn from one sample of a study of persistence of HIV-infected CD4 T cells. TCRdb's table, derived via immunoSEQ multiplex PCR, lists solely in-frame clones and lacks some. The repertoire includes about 51,000 clones, about nine tenths of them detected once, and about 3.1% sits in the top ten. What these receptors recognize is not known. The starting material was CD4+ T cells sorted from PBMCs after roughly 18-hour stimulation, obtained from a patient who received antiretroviral therapy. All receptors derive from an adult woman with HIV who was CMV-seropositive. Each CDR3 is given with its conserved first and last residue. Fields, in order: CDR3 protein, CDR3 DNA, D gene, clone size, J gene, V gene. The D gene is left open where the match is weak. Clone size is not always given. Where it is, it says once, few, many or a class for expanded clones.

CDR3: CASSHTSRGYGYTF
DNA: TGTGCCAGCAGTCATACCTCAAGGGGCTATGGCTACACCTTC
D: NA
size: NA
J: TRBJ1-2
V: TRBV27

CDR3: CASSLATGQTGRSGYTF
DNA: TGTGCCAGCAGCTTAGCCACCGGGCAGACAGGGAGGAGTGGCTACACCTTC
D: TRBD1
size: NA
J: TRBJ1-2
V: TRBV7-8

CDR3: CASSPRAPTGFANSNQPQHF
DNA: TGTGCCAGCAGTCCCCGGGCGCCGACAGGGTTTGCTAATAGCAATCAGCCCCAGCATTTT
D: TRBD1
size: once
J: TRBJ1-5
V: TRBV6-6

CDR3: CASSPFGGGQQPQHF
DNA: TGTGCCAGCTCACCCTTTGGCGGGGGGCAACAGCCCCAGCATTTT
D: NA
size: NA
J: TRBJ1-5
V: TRBV18

CDR3: CASSNRQCNEQFF
DNA: TGCGCCAGCAGCAACAGGCAATGCAATGAGCAGTTCTTC
D: NA
size: once
J: TRBJ2-1
V: TRBV5-1

CDR3: CASSQLTGETQYF
DNA: TGTGCCAGCAGCCAATTAACCGGTGAGACCCAGTACTTC
D: NA
size: NA
J: TRBJ2-5
V: TRBV3-1/TRBV3-2

CDR3: CATSRDRGVTEAFF
DNA: TGTGCCACCAGCAGAGATCGGGGGGTCACTGAAGCTTTCTTT
D: NA
size: NA
J: TRBJ1-1
V: TRBV15

CDR3: CASSINTAGAKNIQYF
DNA: TGTGCCAGTAGTATAAACACGGCGGGGGCCAAAAACATTCAGTACTTC
D: NA
size: NA
J: TRBJ2-4
V: TRBV19

CDR3: CATSRDQGSYEQYF
DNA: TGTGCCACCAGCAGAGATCAGGGATCCTACGAGCAGTACTTC
D: NA
size: NA
J: TRBJ2-7
V: TRBV15

CDR3: CASSYQLDRSYGYTF
DNA: TGTGCCAGCAGCTACCAACTGGACAGAAGCTATGGCTACACCTTC
D: NA
size: NA
J: TRBJ1-2
V: TRBV13

CDR3: CASRETGALNYGYTF
DNA: TGTGCCAGTCGTGAAACAGGGGCTCTGAACTATGGCTACACCTTC
D: TRBD1
size: NA
J: TRBJ1-2
V: TRBV19

CDR3: CASTSPGGYEQYF
DNA: TGTGCCAGCACCTCCCCGGGTGGGTACGAGCAGTACTTC
D: NA
size: NA
J: TRBJ2-7
V: TRBV6-5

CDR3: CASSGQGLGRGKPQHF
DNA: TGTGCCAGCAGTGGGCAGGGCCTAGGGAGGGGTAAGCCCCAGCATTTT
D: NA
size: NA
J: TRBJ1-5
V: TRBV2

CDR3: CATSDRNRGNEQYF
DNA: TGTGCCACCAGTGACCGCAACAGGGGCAACGAGCAGTACTTC
D: TRBD1
size: NA
J: TRBJ2-7
V: TRBV24-1

CDR3: CASSLTTPGGNTEAFF
DNA: TGTGCCAGCTCACTCACAACCCCAGGGGGGAACACTGAAGCTTTCTTT
D: TRBD1
size: NA
J: TRBJ1-1
V: TRBV18

CDR3: CASSVSQGRATDTQYF
DNA: TGTGCCAGCAGCGTTTCCCAGGGCAGGGCCACAGATACGCAGTATTTT
D: NA
size: NA
J: TRBJ2-3
V: TRBV9